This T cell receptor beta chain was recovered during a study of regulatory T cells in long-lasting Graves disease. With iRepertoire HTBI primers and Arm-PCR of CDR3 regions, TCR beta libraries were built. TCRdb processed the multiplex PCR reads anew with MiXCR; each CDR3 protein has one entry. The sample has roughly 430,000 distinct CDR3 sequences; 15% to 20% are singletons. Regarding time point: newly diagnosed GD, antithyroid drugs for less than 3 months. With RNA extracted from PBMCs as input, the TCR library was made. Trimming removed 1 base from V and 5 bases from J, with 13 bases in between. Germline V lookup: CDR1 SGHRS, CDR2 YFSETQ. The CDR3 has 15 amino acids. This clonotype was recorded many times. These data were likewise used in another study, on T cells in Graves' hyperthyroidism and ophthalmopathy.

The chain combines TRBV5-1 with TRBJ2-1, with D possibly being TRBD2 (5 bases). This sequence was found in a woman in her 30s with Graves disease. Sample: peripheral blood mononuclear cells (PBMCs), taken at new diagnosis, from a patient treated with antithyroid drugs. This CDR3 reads CASSLLRAGDNEQFF. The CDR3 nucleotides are TGCGCCAGCAGCTTGCTGAGAGCCGGGGACAATGAGCAGTTCTTC.